This T cell receptor (beta chain) appears in the sequencing data of a study of blood T cell repertoires in COVID-19. Study information: Resolution of symptoms, clearance, or two negative PCRs was present in recovered Cohort 3 donors. T cells, B-cell-depleted T cells, or PBMCs provided the cDNA or gDNA that served as material.

Self-reported history from a screening survey and questionnaire set each donor's cohort. In the authors' methods: Amplifying reference gene primers gave estimates of nucleated cell counts. The table came from immunoSEQ multiplex PCR; TCRdb's copy has only in-frame clones and leaves some out. V and J calls plus clone size are reproduced from that table; the DNA served to infer D and trimming. The table lists a few hundred thousand clones, more than 70% of them singletons. This TCR came from a man aged 35 to 55 in a cohort exposed to, infected with or recovered from COVID-19 (not recorded which). The sample taken for sequencing was PBMCs or T cells enriched from blood (not recorded which).

In nucleotides, the CDR3 is TGTGCCAGCAGGGACAGGGGTTGGGTGAACAATGAGCAGTTCTTC. It codes for CASRDRGWVNNEQFF. The chain uses TRBV6-5 and TRBJ2-1; the match to TRBD1 covers 9 bases. CDR1 and CDR2 (germline): MNHEY, SVGAGI. V lost 6 bases and J lost 5; bases outside the gene matches: 8. CDR3 size: 15 residues.